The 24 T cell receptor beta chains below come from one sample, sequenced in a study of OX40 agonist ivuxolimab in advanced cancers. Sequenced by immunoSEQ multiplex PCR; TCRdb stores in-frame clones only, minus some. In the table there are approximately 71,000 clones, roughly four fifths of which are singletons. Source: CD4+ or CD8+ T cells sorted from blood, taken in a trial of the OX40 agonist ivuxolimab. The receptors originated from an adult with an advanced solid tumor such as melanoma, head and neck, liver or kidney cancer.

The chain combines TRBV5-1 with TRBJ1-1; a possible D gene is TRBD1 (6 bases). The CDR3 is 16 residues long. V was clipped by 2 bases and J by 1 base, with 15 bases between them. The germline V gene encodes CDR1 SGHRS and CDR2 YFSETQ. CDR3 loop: CASSLPPGEGNTEAFF. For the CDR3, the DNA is TGCGCCAGCAGCTTACCGCCAGGGGAGGGGAACACTGAAGCTTTCTTT.

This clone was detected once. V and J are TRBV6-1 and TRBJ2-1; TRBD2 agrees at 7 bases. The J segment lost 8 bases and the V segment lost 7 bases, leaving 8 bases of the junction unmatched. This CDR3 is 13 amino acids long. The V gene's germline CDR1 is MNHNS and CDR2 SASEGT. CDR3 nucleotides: TGTGCCAGCACGCCCGGGGGGAGGGATGAGCAGTTCTTC. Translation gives CASTPGGRDEQFF.

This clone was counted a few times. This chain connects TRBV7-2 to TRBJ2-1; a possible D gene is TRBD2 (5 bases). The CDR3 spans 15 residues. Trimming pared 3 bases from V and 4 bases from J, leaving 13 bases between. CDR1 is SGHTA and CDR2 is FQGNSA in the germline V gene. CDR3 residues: CASSFSSSVYNEQFF. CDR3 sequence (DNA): TGTGCCAGCAGCTTTTCTAGCTCTGTGTACAATGAGCAGTTCTTC.

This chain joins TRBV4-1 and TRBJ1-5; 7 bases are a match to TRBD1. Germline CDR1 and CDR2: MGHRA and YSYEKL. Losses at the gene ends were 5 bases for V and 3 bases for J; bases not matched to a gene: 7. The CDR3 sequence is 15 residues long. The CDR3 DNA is TGCGCCAGCAGCACCCGACAGGGCGACAATCAGCCCCAGCATTTT. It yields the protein CASSTRQGDNQPQHF.

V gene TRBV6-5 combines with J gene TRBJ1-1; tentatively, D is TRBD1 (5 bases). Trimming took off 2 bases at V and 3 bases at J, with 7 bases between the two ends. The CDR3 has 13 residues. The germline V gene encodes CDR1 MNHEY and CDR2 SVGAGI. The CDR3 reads CASSYRGDTEAFF. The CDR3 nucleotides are TGTGCCAGCAGTTACAGGGGCGACACTGAAGCTTTCTTT.

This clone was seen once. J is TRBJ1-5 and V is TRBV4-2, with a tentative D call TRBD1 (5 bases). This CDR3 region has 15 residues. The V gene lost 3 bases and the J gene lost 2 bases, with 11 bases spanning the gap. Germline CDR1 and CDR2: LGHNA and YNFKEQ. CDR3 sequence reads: CASSQAGGGNQPQHF. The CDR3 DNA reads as TGTGCCAGCAGCCAGGCCGGGGGGGGCAATCAGCCCCAGCATTTT.

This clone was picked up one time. DNA of the CDR3: TGTGCCAGCAGTGATGGAGGCGAAGATGAGCAGTTCTTC. Translated: CASSDGGEDEQFF. The rearrangement links TRBV6-1 to TRBJ2-1; TRBD2 is a possible D gene (5 bases). CDR1 is MNHNS and CDR2 is SASEGT in the germline V gene. The CDR3 runs 13 residues. V was pared by 3 bases and J by 8 bases, with 11 bases between.

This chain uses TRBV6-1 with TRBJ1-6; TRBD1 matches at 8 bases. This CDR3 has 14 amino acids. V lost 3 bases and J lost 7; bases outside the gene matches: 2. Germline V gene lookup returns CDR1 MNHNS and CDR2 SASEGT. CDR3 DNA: TGTGCCAGCAGTGACAGGGGGCTAAATTCACCCCTCCACTTT. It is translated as CASSDRGLNSPLHF.

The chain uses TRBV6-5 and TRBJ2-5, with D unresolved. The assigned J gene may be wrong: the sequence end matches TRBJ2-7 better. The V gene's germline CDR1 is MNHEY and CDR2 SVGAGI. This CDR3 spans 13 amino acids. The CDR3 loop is CASSRLGGYEQYF. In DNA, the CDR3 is TGTGCCAGCAGCCGTCTTGGTGGATACGAGCAGTACTTC.

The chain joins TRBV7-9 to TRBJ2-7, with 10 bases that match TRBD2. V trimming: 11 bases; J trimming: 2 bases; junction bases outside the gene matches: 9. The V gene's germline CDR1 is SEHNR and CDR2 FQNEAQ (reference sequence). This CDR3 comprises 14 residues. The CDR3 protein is CALGASGSPYEQYF. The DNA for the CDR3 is TGTGCCCTGGGGGCTAGCGGGAGTCCCTACGAGCAGTACTTC.

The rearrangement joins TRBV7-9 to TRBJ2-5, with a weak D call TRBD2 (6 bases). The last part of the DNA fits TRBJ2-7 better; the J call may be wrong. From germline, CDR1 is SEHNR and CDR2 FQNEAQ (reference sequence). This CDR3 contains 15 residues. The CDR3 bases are TGTGCCAGCAGCACCGTGGGGGGTCCTACCTACGAGCAGTACTTC. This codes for CASSTVGGPTYEQYF.

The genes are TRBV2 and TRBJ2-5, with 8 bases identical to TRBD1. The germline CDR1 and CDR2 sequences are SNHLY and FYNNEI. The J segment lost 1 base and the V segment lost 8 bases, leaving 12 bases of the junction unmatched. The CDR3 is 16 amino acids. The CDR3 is CASGTDRARFQETQYF. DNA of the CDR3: TGTGCCAGCGGAACGGACAGGGCCCGTTTCCAAGAGACCCAGTACTTC.

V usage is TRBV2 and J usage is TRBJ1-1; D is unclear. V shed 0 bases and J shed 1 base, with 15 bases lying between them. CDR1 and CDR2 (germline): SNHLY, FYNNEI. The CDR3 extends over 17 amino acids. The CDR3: CASSEALSGWANTEAFF. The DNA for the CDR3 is TGTGCCAGCAGTGAAGCGCTTTCGGGCTGGGCGAACACTGAAGCTTTCTTT.

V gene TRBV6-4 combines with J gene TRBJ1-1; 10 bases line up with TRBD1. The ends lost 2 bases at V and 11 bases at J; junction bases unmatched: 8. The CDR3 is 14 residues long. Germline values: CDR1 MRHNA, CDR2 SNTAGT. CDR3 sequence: CASSDTDRGTRAFF. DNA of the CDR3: TGTGCCAGCAGTGACACGGACAGGGGGACTCGCGCTTTCTTT.

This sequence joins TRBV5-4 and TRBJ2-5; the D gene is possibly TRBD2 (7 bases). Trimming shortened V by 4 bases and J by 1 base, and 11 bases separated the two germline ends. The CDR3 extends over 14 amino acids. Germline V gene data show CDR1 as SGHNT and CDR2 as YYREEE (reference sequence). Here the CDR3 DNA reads TGTGCCAGCAGCCGGGGAGGGGGCCAAGAGACCCAGTACTTC. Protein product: CASSRGGGQETQYF. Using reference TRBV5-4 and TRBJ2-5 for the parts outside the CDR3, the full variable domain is ETGVTQSPTHLIKTRGQQVTLRCSSQSGHNTVSWYQQALGQGPQFIFQYYREEENGRGNFPPRFSGLQFPNYSSELNVNALELDDSALYLCASSRGGGQETQYFGPGTRLLVL.

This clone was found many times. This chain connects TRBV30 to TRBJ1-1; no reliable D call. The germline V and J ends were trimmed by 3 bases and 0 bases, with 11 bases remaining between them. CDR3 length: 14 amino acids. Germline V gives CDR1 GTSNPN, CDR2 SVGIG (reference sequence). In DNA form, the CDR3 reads TGTGCCTGGAGCCGCTCCACTATGAACACTGAAGCTTTCTTT. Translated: CAWSRSTMNTEAFF.

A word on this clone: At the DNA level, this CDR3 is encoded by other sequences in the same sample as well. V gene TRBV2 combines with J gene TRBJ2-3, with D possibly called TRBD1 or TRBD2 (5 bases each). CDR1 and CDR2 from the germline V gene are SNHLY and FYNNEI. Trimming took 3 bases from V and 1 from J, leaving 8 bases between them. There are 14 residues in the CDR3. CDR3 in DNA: TGTGCCAGCAGTGAGGGACGGGGCACAGATACGCAGTATTTT. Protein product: CASSEGRGTDTQYF. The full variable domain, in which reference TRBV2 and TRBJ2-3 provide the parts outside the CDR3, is EPEVTQTPSHQVTQMGQEVILRCVPISNHLYFYWYRQILGQKVEFLVSFYNNEISEKSEIFDDQFSVERPDGSNFTLKIRSTKLEDSAMYFCASSEGRGTDTQYFGPGTRLTVL.

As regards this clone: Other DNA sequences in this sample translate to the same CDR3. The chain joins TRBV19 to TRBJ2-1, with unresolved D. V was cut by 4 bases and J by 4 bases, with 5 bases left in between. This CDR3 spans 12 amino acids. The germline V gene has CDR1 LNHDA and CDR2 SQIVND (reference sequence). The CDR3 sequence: CASSNQYNEQFF. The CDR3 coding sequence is TGTGCCAGTAGTAACCAGTACAATGAGCAGTTCTTC.

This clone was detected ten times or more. The CDR3 DNA reads TGTGCCAGTAGTACTGGACAGGGTGGGGTCCGGGAGCTGTTTTTT. It translates to CASSTGQGGVRELFF. The chain couples TRBV19 to TRBJ2-2; 8 nucleotides match TRBD1. Germline V gene sequence: CDR1 LNHDA, CDR2 SQIVND (reference sequence). The CDR3 has 15 residues. The V gene end was trimmed by 4 bases and the J gene end by 9 bases; junction bases not matched to a gene: 10.

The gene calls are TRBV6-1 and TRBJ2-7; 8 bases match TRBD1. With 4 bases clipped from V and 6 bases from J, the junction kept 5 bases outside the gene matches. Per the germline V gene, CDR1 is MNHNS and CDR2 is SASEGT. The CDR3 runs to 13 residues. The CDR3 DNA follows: TGTGCCAGCAGTGCATCTACAGGGGGCGAGCAGTACGTC. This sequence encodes CASSASTGGEQYV.

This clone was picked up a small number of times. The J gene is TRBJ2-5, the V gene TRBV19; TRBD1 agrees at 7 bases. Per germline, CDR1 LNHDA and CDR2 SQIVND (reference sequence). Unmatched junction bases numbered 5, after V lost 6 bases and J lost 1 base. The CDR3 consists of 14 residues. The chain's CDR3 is CASRGDRLQETQYF. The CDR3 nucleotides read TGTGCCAGTAGGGGGGACAGACTCCAAGAGACCCAGTACTTC.

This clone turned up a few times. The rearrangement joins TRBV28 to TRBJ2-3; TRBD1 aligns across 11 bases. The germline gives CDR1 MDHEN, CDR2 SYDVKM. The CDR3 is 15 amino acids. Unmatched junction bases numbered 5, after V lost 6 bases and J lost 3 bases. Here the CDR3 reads CASSPGQGGTDTQYF. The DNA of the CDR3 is TGTGCCAGCAGCCCGGGACAGGGGGGGACAGATACGCAGTATTTT.

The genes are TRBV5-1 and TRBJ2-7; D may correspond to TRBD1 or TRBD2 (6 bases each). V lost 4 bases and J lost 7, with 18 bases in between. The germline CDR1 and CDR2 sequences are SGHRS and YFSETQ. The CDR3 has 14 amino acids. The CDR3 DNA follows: TGCGCCAGCAGCCCTGGGGGGCCCCCTGAGGAGCAGTACGTC. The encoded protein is CASSPGGPPEEQYV.

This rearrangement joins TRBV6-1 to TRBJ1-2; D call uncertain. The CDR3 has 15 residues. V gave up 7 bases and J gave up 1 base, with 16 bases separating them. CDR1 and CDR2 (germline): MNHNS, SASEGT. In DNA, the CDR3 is TGTGCCAGCAACTTAGACCGCCTTGGTAACTATGGCTACACCTTC. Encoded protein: CASNLDRLGNYGYTF.